This record looks at one TCR beta chain sequence and its context. The sample comes from a study of blood T cell repertoires in COVID-19. The trim removed 4 bases at V and 5 bases at J, leaving 7 bases unmatched. This CDR3 is built from 15 residues. Germline lookup yields CDR1 LNHDA and CDR2 SQIVND (reference sequence). Authors' processing steps: Counts of nucleated cells, estimated from reference gene primer amplification, were obtained. Here immunoSEQ multiplex PCR was the method, and the copy in TCRdb shows in-frame clones only, minus some. V, J and clone size are those of that table, while D and trimming were read from the DNA. The data contain about 200,000 clones, 85% to 90% of them seen just once; the ten biggest clones take up roughly a tenth.

This receptor was obtained from a woman aged 45-65 years with COVID-19, enrolled during active disease. The material sequenced was peripheral blood. The rearrangement joins TRBV19 to TRBJ1-4; 7 positions match TRBD1. The CDR3 sequence is CASSTARGRNEKLFF. Written as DNA, the CDR3 is TGTGCCAGTAGTACCGCCAGGGGGAGAAATGAAAAACTGTTTTTT.